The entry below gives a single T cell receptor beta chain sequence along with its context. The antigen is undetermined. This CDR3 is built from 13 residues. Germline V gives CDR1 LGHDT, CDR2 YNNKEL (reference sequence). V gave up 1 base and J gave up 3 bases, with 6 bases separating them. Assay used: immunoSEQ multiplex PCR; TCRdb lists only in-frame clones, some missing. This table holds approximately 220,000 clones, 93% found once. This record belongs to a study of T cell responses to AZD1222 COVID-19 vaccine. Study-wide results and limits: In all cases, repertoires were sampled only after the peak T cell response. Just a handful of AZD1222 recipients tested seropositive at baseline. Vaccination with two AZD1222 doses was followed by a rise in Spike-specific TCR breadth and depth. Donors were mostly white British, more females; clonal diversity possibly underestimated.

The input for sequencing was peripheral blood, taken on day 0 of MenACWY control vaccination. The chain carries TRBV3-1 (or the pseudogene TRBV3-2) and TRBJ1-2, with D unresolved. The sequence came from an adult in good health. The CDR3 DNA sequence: TGTGCCAGCAGCCAAGGTGCAGACTATGGCTACACCTTC. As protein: CASSQGADYGYTF.